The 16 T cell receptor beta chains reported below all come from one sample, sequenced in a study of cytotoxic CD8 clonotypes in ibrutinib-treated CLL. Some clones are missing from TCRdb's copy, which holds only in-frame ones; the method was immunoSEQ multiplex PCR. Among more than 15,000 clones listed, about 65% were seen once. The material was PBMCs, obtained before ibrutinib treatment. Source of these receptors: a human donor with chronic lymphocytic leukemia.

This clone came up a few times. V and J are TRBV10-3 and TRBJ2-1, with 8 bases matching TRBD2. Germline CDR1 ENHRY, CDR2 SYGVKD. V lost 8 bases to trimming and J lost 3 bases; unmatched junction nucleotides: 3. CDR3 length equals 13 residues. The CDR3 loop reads CAIRSGDYNEQFF. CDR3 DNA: TGTGCCATCCGTAGCGGGGACTACAATGAGCAGTTCTTC.

The CDR3 sequence: CASRGFLGNTEAFF. The DNA of the CDR3 is TGTGCCAGCAGGGGCTTTCTCGGGAACACTGAAGCTTTCTTT. This chain connects TRBV28 to TRBJ1-1; unclear D gene. This CDR3 has 14 residues. The V and J ends lost 6 bases and 1 base respectively, with 12 bases between them. Per the germline V gene, CDR1 is MDHEN and CDR2 is SYDVKM. Looking up the rest from reference TRBV28 and TRBJ1-1 gives the full variable domain: DVKVTQSSRYLVKRTGEKVFLECVQDMDHENMFWYRQDPGLGLRLIYFSYDVKMKEKGDIPEGYSVSREKKERFSLILESASTNQTSMYLCASRGFLGNTEAFFGQGTRLTVV.

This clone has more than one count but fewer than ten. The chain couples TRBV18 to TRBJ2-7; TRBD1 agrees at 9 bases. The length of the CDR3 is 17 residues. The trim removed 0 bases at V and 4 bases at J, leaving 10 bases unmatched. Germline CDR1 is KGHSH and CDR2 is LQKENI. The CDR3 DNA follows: TGTGCCAGCTCACCACCAACCGGGACAGGGCCAGAGTACGAGCAGTACTTC. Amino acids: CASSPPTGTGPEYEQYF.

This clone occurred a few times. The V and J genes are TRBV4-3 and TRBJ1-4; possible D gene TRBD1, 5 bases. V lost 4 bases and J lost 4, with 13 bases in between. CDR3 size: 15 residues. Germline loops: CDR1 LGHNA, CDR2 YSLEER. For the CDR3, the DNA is TGCGCCAGCAGCCGAACAATAGACAGTAATGAAAAACTGTTTTTT. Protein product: CASSRTIDSNEKLFF.

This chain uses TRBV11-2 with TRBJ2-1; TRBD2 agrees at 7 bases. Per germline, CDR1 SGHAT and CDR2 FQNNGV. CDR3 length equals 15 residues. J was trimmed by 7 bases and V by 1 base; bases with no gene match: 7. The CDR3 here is CASSLGTSLGNEQFF. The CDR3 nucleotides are TGTGCCAGCAGCTTAGGGACTAGTCTAGGGAATGAGCAGTTCTTC.

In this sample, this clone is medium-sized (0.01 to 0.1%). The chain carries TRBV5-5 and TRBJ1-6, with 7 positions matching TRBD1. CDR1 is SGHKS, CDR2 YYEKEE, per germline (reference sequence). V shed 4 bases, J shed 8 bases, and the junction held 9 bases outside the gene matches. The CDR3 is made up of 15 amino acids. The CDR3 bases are TGTGCCAGCAGCCTGGGCGGGACAGCCTATTCACCCCTCCACTTT. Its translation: CASSLGGTAYSPLHF. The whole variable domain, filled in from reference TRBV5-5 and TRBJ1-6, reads DAGVTQSPTHLIKTRGQQVTLRCSPISGHKSVSWYQQVLGQGPQFIFQYYEKEERGRGNFPDRFSARQFPNYSSELNVNALLLGDSALYLCASSLGGTAYSPLHFGNGTRLTVT.

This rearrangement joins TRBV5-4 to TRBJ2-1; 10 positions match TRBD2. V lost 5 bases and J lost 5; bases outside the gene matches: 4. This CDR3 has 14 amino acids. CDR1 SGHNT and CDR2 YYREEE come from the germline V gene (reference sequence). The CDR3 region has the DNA TGTGCCAGCAGTCGGACTAGCGGCCACAATGAGCAGTTCTTC. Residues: CASSRTSGHNEQFF. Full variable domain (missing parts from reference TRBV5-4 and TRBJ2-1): ETGVTQSPTHLIKTRGQQVTLRCSSQSGHNTVSWYQQALGQGPQFIFQYYREEENGRGNFPPRFSGLQFPNYSSELNVNALELDDSALYLCASSRTSGHNEQFFGPGTRLTVL.

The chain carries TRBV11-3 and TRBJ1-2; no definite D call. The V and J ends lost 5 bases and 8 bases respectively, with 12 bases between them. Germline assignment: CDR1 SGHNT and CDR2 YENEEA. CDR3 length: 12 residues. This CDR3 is CASSQDSEGYTF. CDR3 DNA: TGTGCCAGCAGCCAAGATTCAGAAGGCTACACCTTC. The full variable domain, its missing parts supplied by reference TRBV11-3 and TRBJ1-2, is EAGVVQSPRYKIIEKKQPVAFWCNPISGHNTLYWYLQNLGQGPELLIRYENEEAVDDSQLPKDRFSAERLKGVDSTLKIQPAELGDSAVYLCASSQDSEGYTFGSGTRLTVV.

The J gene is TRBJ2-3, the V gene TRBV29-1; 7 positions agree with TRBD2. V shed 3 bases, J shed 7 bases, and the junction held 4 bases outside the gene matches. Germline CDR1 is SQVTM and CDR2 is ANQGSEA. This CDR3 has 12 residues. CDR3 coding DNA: TGCAGCGTTGAGGGGAGGGGCTATACGCAGTATTTT. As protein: CSVEGRGYTQYF.

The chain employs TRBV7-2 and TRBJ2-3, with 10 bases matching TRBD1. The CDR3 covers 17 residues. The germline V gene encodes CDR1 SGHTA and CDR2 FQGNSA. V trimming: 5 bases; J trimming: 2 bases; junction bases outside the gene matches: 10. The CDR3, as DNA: TGTGCCAGCAGCCTAACTGCGGGACAGGGGAACACAGATACGCAGTATTTT. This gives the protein CASSLTAGQGNTDTQYF.

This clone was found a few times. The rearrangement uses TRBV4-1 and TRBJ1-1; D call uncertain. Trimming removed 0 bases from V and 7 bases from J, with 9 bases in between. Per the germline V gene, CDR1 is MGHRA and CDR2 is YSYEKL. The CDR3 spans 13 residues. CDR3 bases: TGCGCCAGCAGCCAAGATTATCAGAATGAAGCTTTCTTT. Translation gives CASSQDYQNEAFF.

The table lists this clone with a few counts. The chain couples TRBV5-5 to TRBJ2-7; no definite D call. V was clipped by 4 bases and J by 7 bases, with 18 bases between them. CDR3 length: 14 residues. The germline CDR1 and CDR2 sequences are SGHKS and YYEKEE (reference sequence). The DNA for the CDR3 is TGTGCCAGCAGCCCCCTTGGGCGGCAGAGAGAGCAGTACTTC. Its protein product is CASSPLGRQREQYF.

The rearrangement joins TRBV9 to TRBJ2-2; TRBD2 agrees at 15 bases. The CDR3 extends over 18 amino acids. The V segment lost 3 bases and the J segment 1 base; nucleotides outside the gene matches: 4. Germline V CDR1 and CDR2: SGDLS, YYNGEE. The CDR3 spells CASSAGLAGGLNTGELFF. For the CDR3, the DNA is TGTGCCAGCAGCGCGGGACTAGCGGGGGGCCTGAACACCGGGGAGCTGTTTTTT.

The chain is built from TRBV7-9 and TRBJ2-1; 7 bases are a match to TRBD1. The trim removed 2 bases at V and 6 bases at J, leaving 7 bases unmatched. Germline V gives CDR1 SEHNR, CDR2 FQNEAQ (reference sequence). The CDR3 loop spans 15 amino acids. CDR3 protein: CASSLLGPGGNEQFF. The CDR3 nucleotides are TGTGCCAGCAGCTTACTTGGGCCAGGGGGCAATGAGCAGTTCTTC. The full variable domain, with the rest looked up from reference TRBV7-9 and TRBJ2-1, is DTGVSQNPRHKITKRGQNVTFRCDPISEHNRLYWYRQTLGQGPEFLTYFQNEAQLEKSRLLSDRFSAERPKGSFSTLEIQRTEQGDSAMYLCASSLLGPGGNEQFFGPGTRLTVL.

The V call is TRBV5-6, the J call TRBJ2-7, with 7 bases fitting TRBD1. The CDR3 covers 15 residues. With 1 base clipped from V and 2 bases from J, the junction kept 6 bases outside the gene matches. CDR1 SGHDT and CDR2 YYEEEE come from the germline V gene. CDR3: CASSLLPGQTYEQYF. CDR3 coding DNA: TGTGCCAGCAGCTTGCTTCCGGGACAGACCTACGAGCAGTACTTC.

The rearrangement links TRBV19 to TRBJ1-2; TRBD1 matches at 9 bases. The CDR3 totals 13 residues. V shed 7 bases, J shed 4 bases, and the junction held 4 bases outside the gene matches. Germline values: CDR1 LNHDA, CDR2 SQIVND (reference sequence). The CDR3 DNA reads TGTGCCAGTAAATCGACAGGGGGCTATGGCTACACCTTC. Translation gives CASKSTGGYGYTF.